This T cell receptor (beta chain) was sequenced in a study of vaccination effects on CD4 cells after COVID-19. The study's findings and limits: Nearly all vaccine-induced clones in healthy recipients recognized only SARS-CoV-2.

Generated by immunoSEQ multiplex PCR, the TCRdb table keeps only in-frame clones and is missing some. The sample holds about 43,000 clones, about 80% seen once. As concerns this clone: No antigen is known for it.

The CDR3 length is 16 residues. V was pared by 1 base and J by 0 bases, with 10 bases between. From germline, CDR1 is SGHTA and CDR2 FQGNSA. Under the ViraFEST assay, PBMC were stimulated with viral peptide pools so that antigen-specific CD4+ T cells expanded. Sequencing was performed afterwards. Scientists isolated CD4+ T cells after an approximately 11-day culture period ended. In the vaccine recipients, nucleocapsid antibodies were negative and there was no prior SARS-CoV-2 infection. A density of around 2 million PBMC per well was used; these cells were cultured with roughly 10 IU/ml IL-2 and about 9.5 ug/ml peptides. Half of the medium was exchanged for IL-2 medium on both days 3 and 7.

The V and J genes are TRBV7-2 and TRBJ1-3; no reliable D call. The clonotype comes from a human donor who received a COVID-19 vaccine. Sequencing was performed on CD4+ T cells from PBMCs cultured with SARS-CoV-2 spike peptides, taken before COVID-19 vaccination. CDR3 coding DNA: TGTGCCAGCAGCTTAGTCGCAGGCAACTCTGGAAACACCATATATTTT. Translated, it gives CASSLVAGNSGNTIYF.